This TCR beta chain was sequenced in a study of monozygotic twins with inflammatory bowel disease. Germline values: CDR1 SGHTA, CDR2 FQGNSA. CDR3 length: 14 amino acids. Two nested PCRs, of 16 and 9 cycles, processed TCRalpha and TCRbeta cDNA. TCRdb processed the 5' RACE reads again and assigns one entry to each CDR3 protein, with no DNA. This specimen shows over 90,000 distinct CDR3 sequences; the ten leading clones hold less than 2%. Blood, 2.5 to 3 ml, was drawn per donor. This clonotype was sampled from a human donor with ulcerative colitis or Crohn's disease, or a healthy co-twin of an affected twin (not recorded which). Material: blood. The chain employs TRBV7-2 and TRBJ2-7; lacking DNA, the TRBD1 call made by TCRdb goes unchecked. The CDR3 protein is CASSYQQAPGEQYF.